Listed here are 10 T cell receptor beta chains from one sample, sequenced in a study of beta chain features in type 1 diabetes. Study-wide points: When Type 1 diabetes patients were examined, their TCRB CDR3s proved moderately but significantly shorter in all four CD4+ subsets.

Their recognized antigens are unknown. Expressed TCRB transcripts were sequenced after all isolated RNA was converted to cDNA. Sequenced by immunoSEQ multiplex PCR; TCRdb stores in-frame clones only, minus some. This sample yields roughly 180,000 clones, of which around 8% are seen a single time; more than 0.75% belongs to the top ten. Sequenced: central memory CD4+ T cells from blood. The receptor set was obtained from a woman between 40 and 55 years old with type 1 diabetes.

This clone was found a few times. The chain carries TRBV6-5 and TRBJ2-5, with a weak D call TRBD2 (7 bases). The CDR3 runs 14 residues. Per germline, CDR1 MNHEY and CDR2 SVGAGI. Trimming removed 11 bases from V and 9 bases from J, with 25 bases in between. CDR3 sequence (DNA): TGTGCCGCAAAACAGGGCCTAGCGGCCGATTCCCAGTACTTC. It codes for CAAKQGLAADSQYF.

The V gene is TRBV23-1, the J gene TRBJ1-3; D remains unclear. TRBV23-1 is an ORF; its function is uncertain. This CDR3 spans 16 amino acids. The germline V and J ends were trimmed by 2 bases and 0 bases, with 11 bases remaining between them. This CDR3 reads CASSQRGHSSGNTIYF. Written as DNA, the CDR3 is TGCGCCAGCAGTCAAAGAGGGCACAGCTCTGGAAACACCATATATTTT.

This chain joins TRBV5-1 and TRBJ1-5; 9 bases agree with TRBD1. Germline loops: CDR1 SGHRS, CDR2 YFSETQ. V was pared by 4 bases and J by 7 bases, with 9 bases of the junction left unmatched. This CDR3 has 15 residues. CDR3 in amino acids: CASSIDDRGDQPQHF. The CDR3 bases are TGCGCCAGCAGCATCGACGACAGGGGGGACCAGCCCCAGCATTTT.

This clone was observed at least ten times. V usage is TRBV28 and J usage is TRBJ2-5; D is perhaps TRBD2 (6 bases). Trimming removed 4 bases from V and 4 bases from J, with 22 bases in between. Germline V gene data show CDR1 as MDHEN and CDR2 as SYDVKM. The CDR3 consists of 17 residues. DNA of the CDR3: TGTGCCAGCAGTTCTTATTGGAGGGAGGCGATTGGAGAGACCCAGTACTTC. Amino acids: CASSSYWREAIGETQYF. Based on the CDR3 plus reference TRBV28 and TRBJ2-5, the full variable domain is DVKVTQSSRYLVKRTGEKVFLECVQDMDHENMFWYRQDPGLGLRLIYFSYDVKMKEKGDIPEGYSVSREKKERFSLILESASTNQTSMYLCASSSYWREAIGETQYFGPGTRLLVL.

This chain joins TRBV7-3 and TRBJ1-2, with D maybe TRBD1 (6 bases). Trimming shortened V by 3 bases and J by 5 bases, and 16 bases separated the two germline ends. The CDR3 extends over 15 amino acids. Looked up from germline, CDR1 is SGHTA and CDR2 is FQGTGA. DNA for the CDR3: TGTGCCAGCAGCTTGGTGGTACAGGGAGAGTATGGCTACACCTTC. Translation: CASSLVVQGEYGYTF.

The CDR3 loop reads CASSPVVTNTEAFF. CDR3 nucleotides: TGTGCCAGCTCACCGGTCGTCACTAACACTGAAGCTTTCTTT. This rearrangement joins TRBV18 to TRBJ1-1; D unresolved. CDR1 is KGHSH, CDR2 LQKENI, per germline. Trimming removed 3 bases at V and 2 bases at J, with 10 bases between. The CDR3 is 14 residues long.

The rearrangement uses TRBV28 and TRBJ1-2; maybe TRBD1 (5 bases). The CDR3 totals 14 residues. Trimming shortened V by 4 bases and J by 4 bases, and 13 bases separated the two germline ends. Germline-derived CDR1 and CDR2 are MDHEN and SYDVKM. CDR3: CASSYGGGIYGYTF. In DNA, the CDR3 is TGTGCCAGCAGTTACGGGGGAGGAATCTATGGCTACACCTTC.

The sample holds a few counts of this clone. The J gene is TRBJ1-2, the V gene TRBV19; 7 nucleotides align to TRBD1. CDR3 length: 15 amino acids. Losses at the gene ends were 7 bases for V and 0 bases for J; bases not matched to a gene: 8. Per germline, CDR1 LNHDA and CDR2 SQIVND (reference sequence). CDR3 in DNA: TGTGCCAGTACCGCGGGACAGTTTGCTAACTATGGCTACACCTTC. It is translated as CASTAGQFANYGYTF.

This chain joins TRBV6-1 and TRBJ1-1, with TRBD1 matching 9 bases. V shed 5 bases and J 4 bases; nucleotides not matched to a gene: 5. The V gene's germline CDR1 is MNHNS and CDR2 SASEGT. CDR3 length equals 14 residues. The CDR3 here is CASSPQGAGTEAFF. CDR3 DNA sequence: TGTGCCAGCAGTCCACAGGGGGCTGGCACTGAAGCTTTCTTT.

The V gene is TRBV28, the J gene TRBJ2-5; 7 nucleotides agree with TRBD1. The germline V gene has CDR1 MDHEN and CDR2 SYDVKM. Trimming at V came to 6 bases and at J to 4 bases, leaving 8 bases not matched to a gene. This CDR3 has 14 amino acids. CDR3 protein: CASRPGTVGETQYF. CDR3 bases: TGTGCCAGCAGGCCCGGGACAGTCGGAGAGACCCAGTACTTC.